This T cell receptor (beta chain) was sequenced in a study of blood T cell repertoires in COVID-19. Sequenced by immunoSEQ multiplex PCR; TCRdb stores in-frame clones only, minus some. The data contain over 350,000 clones, approximately 90% of them seen just once; the ten biggest clones take up roughly 0.86%. Germline CDR1 is SEHNR and CDR2 is FQNEAQ (reference sequence). The germline V and J ends were trimmed by 5 bases and 1 base, with 9 bases remaining between them. The CDR3 consists of 14 residues. The receptor's source is a woman between 40 and 55 years old who had been exposed to COVID-19. The V and J genes are TRBV7-9 and TRBJ1-5; D may be TRBD1 (5 bases). The sequenced sample consisted of PBMCs or T cells enriched from blood (not recorded which). The CDR3 protein is CASSTDSSNQPQHF. CDR3 bases: TGTGCCAGCAGCACCGACAGCAGCAATCAGCCCCAGCATTTT.